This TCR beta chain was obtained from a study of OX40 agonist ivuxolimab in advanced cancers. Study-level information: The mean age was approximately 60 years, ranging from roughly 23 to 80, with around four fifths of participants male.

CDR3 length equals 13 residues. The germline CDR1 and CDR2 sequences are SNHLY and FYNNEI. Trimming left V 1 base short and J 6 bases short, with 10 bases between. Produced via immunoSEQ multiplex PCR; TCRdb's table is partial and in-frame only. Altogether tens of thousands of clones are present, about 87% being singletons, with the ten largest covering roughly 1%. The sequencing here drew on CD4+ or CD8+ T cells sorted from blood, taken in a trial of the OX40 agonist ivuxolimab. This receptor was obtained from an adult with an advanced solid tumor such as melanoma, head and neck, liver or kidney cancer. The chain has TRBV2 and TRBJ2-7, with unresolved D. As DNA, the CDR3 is TGTGCCAGCAGTGAAGGGGCGACGACCGAGCAGTACTTC. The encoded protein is CASSEGATTEQYF.